This is a list of T cell receptor beta chains from one sample in a study of T cell responses to AZD1222 COVID-19 vaccine. Assay: immunoSEQ multiplex PCR; the TCRdb copy retains only in-frame clones and omits some. The table includes over 120,000 clones, roughly 94% detected once. The sequences come from peripheral blood, collected on day 0 of AZD1222 vaccination. All receptors derive from an adult in good health. Each CDR3 is given without its conserved first and last residue.

cdr3_aa: ASSKGQSKGGELF; v_call: TRBV7-8
cdr3_aa: ASRPDRLREQY; v_call: TRBV6-5
cdr3_aa: ASSRGIPGREQY; v_call: TRBV6-5
cdr3_aa: ASRAYPLGSYEQY; v_call: TRBV6-5
cdr3_aa: ASSQDRATALQETQY; v_call: TRBV4-3
cdr3_aa: ASSLANTEAF; v_call: TRBV11-3
cdr3_aa: ASSIGGEGEQY; v_call: TRBV19
cdr3_aa: ASSLAQGAYEQY; v_call: TRBV5-1
cdr3_aa: ASSPLTGDEAF; v_call: TRBV18
cdr3_aa: ASSLIGVRLPWGQETQY; v_call: TRBV11-2
cdr3_aa: ASSLGSGQPEGQY; v_call: TRBV28
cdr3_aa: ASSLGQGATNEKLF; v_call: TRBV18
cdr3_aa: ASSLLGAQANVLT; v_call: TRBV5-1
cdr3_aa: ASSPIGTTTNEKLF; v_call: TRBV5-8
cdr3_aa: ASSITVGSGELF; v_call: TRBV10-2
cdr3_aa: ASSLAFSSGANVLT; v_call: TRBV5-4
cdr3_aa: ASSPPRLAGGNEQF; v_call: TRBV18
cdr3_aa: ASSPGSVSAEQF; v_call: TRBV18
cdr3_aa: ASSGRDLPPPEQY; v_call: TRBV7-9
cdr3_aa: ASSPLGVYNEQF; v_call: TRBV18
cdr3_aa: ASSQGWDPGSPLH; v_call: TRBV3-1/TRBV3-2
cdr3_aa: ASSGQVGGYT; v_call: TRBV28
cdr3_aa: AISAGVQPQH; v_call: TRBV10-3
cdr3_aa: ASSAFPGPEQY; v_call: TRBV9
cdr3_aa: ASSLSAAADTQY; v_call: TRBV7-2
cdr3_aa: ASSNGTGGCDEQY; v_call: TRBV21-1
cdr3_aa: ASSRDYEQY; v_call: TRBV12-3/TRBV12-4
cdr3_aa: ASSLLARGRFDQPQH; v_call: TRBV7-6
cdr3_aa: ASSQEGQGADIQY; v_call: TRBV4-3
cdr3_aa: ASSQLAGGLDTQY; v_call: TRBV6-2/TRBV6-3
cdr3_aa: ASSTTRGPANYGYT; v_call: TRBV14
cdr3_aa: ASSPWAIGGETQY; v_call: TRBV6-2/TRBV6-3
cdr3_aa: ASRVGPNYGYT; v_call: TRBV2
cdr3_aa: ASSLEGYEQY; v_call: TRBV5-1
cdr3_aa: ASSKLAGKETQY; v_call: TRBV21-1
cdr3_aa: SVEDQRDYEQY; v_call: TRBV29-1
cdr3_aa: AWSVPVTDTQY; v_call: TRBV30
cdr3_aa: ASKAGGGGYT; v_call: TRBV19
cdr3_aa: ASSPDRGGELF; v_call: TRBV3-1/TRBV3-2
cdr3_aa: ASSKARRVSGTGGELF; v_call: TRBV21-1
cdr3_aa: ASTSRQFGVNTEAF; v_call: TRBV19
cdr3_aa: ASSPRLAGDNEQF; v_call: TRBV18
cdr3_aa: AISESPSGGAGTDTQY; v_call: TRBV10-3
cdr3_aa: ASSLRGQRIIGSPLH; v_call: TRBV19
cdr3_aa: ASSLGRGYGYT; v_call: TRBV7-8
cdr3_aa: ASRAGSNSNQPQH; v_call: TRBV6-5
cdr3_aa: ASSPTGGSGNQPQH; v_call: TRBV7-8
cdr3_aa: ASSGTGGSNTEAF; v_call: TRBV18
cdr3_aa: AISQGDTIY; v_call: TRBV10-3
cdr3_aa: ASSYFAGTYGYT; v_call: TRBV6-2/TRBV6-3
cdr3_aa: ASSLVWGGYYNEQF; v_call: TRBV7-2
cdr3_aa: ASSTRTGQATYEQY; v_call: TRBV11-1
cdr3_aa: ASSIGLRYEQF; v_call: TRBV19
cdr3_aa: ASSPTSDRVNEKLF; v_call: TRBV18
cdr3_aa: ASSPEGQGFFGEQY; v_call: TRBV18
cdr3_aa: ASSPGVPSGNTIY; v_call: TRBV6-5
cdr3_aa: ASSQRQGLGSNQPQH; v_call: TRBV4-1
cdr3_aa: ASSVGTSGYEQY; v_call: TRBV9